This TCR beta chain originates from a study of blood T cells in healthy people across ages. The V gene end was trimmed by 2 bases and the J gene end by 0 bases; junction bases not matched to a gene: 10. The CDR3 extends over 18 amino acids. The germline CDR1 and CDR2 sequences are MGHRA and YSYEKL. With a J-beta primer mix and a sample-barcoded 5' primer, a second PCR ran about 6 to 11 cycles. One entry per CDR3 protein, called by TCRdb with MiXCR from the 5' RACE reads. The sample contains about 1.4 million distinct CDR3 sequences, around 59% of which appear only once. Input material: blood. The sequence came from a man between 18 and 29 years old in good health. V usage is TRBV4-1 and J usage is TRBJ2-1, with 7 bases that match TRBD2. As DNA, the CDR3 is TGCGCCAGCAGCCAACAAGTCCGCGGCGGGAGCTCCTACAATGAGCAGTTCTTC. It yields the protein CASSQQVRGGSSYNEQFF.